One sample yielded the 26 T cell receptor beta chains listed below, sequenced in a study of beta chain features in type 1 diabetes. Study-level findings and limits: Type 1 diabetes patients showed a moderate but significant shortening of TCRB CDR3s in all four CD4+ subsets.

Of the isolated RNA, all was reverse transcribed, and so the sequenced material was expressed TCRB transcripts. Sequencing used immunoSEQ multiplex PCR; TCRdb keeps in-frame clones, though not all of them. The sample has fewer than 400,000 clones, approximately 9.9% seen once; the top ten hold approximately 1%. No antigens are known for them. Source material: central memory CD4+ T cells from blood. These receptors were obtained from a man aged 25 to 40 with type 1 diabetes.

The chain combines TRBV9 with TRBJ2-3, with D possibly being TRBD2 (5 bases). Between the trimmed V and J ends, which lost 4 bases and 4 bases, there was a span of 13 bases. Germline lookup yields CDR1 SGDLS and CDR2 YYNGEE. The CDR3 runs 14 residues. In DNA, the CDR3 is TGTGCCAGCAGCCCCCTGACGGGGTCAGATACGCAGTATTTT. Protein: CASSPLTGSDTQYF.

Only a few counts were recorded for this clone. The rearrangement links TRBV19 to TRBJ2-7; 7 bases agree with TRBD1. J lost 5 bases, V lost 5 bases, and 3 bases had no gene match. Germline-derived CDR1 and CDR2 are LNHDA and SQIVND (reference sequence). The CDR3 spans 12 residues. The CDR3 DNA reads as TGTGCCAGTAGTGTACAGGGGAACGAGCAGTACTTC. Its translation: CASSVQGNEQYF.

The table lists this clone with a few counts. The rearrangement uses TRBV5-4 and TRBJ1-2; possibly TRBD1 for D (5 bases). V was pared by 3 bases and J by 6 bases, with 12 bases between. Germline V gene data show CDR1 as SGHNT and CDR2 as YYREEE (reference sequence). The CDR3 spans 13 residues. The DNA of the CDR3 is TGTGCCAGCAGCTGGGGACGGATTAATGGCTACACCTTC. It specifies CASSWGRINGYTF. Based on the CDR3 plus reference TRBV5-4 and TRBJ1-2, the full variable domain is ETGVTQSPTHLIKTRGQQVTLRCSSQSGHNTVSWYQQALGQGPQFIFQYYREEENGRGNFPPRFSGLQFPNYSSELNVNALELDDSALYLCASSWGRINGYTFGSGTRLTVV.

The chain has TRBV7-2 and TRBJ2-2; tentatively, D is TRBD2 (5 bases). Germline V gives CDR1 SGHTA, CDR2 FQGNSA. With 5 bases removed from V and 7 bases from J, the gap between germline ends came to 14 bases. The CDR3 extends over 14 amino acids. The CDR3 here is CASSPDRRGGELFF. The CDR3 DNA is TGTGCCAGCAGCCCGGACCGTCGGGGCGGGGAGCTGTTTTTT.

This clone was found a few times. The gene calls are TRBV4-1 and TRBJ2-6, with 8 bases lining up with TRBD2. With 1 base clipped from V and 1 base from J, the junction kept 6 bases outside the gene matches. The CDR3 length is 18 residues. From germline, CDR1 is MGHRA and CDR2 YSYEKL. Here the CDR3 DNA reads TGCGCCAGCAGCCAAGCTGGCGGGGGGAGATCTGGGGCCAACGTCCTGACTTTC. Amino acid sequence: CASSQAGGGRSGANVLTF.

The rearrangement links TRBV28 to TRBJ2-7, with TRBD1 matching over 7 bases. The CDR3 spans 15 residues. CDR1 MDHEN and CDR2 SYDVKM come from the germline V gene. Losses at the gene ends were 7 bases for V and 4 bases for J; bases not matched to a gene: 13. The CDR3 DNA reads as TGTGCCAGCACCCAATGGGTAGGGGGCTTTTACGAGCAGTACTTC. Residues: CASTQWVGGFYEQYF.

The table lists this clone with a few counts. This rearrangement joins TRBV7-2 to TRBJ2-7; either TRBD1 or TRBD2 may fit D (6 bases each). Germline CDR1 is SGHTA and CDR2 is FQGNSA. Trimming stripped 7 bases from V and 2 bases from J, with 9 bases between. This CDR3 is built from 12 residues. CDR3: CASNGGTYEQYF. The CDR3 bases are TGTGCCAGCAACGGGGGCACCTACGAGCAGTACTTC.

Of note for this clone: This specimen includes other DNA sequences encoding the same CDR3. V is TRBV4-3 and J is TRBJ2-1; D ambiguous. The V end lost 0 bases, the J end lost 5 bases, and 8 bases lay between the germline ends. CDR3 length: 14 residues. Per the germline V gene, CDR1 is LGHNA and CDR2 is YSLEER. This CDR3 reads CASSQDSRNNEQFF. The CDR3 nucleotides read TGCGCCAGCAGCCAAGATTCCAGGAACAATGAGCAGTTCTTC.

The V gene is TRBV7-2, the J gene TRBJ2-1, with 8 bases aligning to TRBD1. This CDR3 contains 13 residues. The ends lost 7 bases at V and 6 bases at J; junction bases unmatched: 5. The germline V gene encodes CDR1 SGHTA and CDR2 FQGNSA. The CDR3 DNA reads TGTGCCAGCAAGGGGACAGGTTCCAATGAGCAGTTCTTC. Residues: CASKGTGSNEQFF.

This chain uses TRBV2 with TRBJ2-2; 10 bases map to TRBD1. The J segment lost 5 bases and the V segment lost 6 bases, leaving 3 bases of the junction unmatched. Germline V gene lookup returns CDR1 SNHLY and CDR2 FYNNEI. The CDR3 has 14 residues. The CDR3 spells CASRGTGVTGELFF. The CDR3, as DNA: TGTGCCAGCAGAGGGACAGGGGTTACCGGGGAGCTGTTTTTT.

In its sample, this clone was seen a few times. V and J are TRBV6-6 and TRBJ1-1; D ambiguous. The CDR3 has 13 residues. V was shortened by 4 bases and J by 1 base, with 7 bases between the two germline ends. The V gene's germline CDR1 is MNHNY and CDR2 SVGAGI (reference sequence). CDR3 DNA: TGTGCCAGCAGTTGGGGTAAGAACACTGAAGCTTTCTTT. This sequence encodes CASSWGKNTEAFF.

This chain uses TRBV14 with TRBJ1-4, with unresolved D. The CDR3 sequence is 15 residues long. Germline V lookup: CDR1 SGHDN, CDR2 FVKESK. Deletions cut 0 bases from V and 4 bases from J, with 9 bases between. The CDR3 DNA is TGTGCCAGCAGCCAAGAATACGGTGTTAATGAAAAACTGTTTTTT. Residues: CASSQEYGVNEKLFF. Combining the CDR3 with reference TRBV14 and TRBJ1-4 gives the whole variable domain EAGVTQFPSHSVIEKGQTVTLRCDPISGHDNLYWYRRVMGKEIKFLLHFVKESKQDESGMPNNRFLAERTGGTYSTLKVQPAELEDSGVYFCASSQEYGVNEKLFFGSGTQLSVL.

This clone came up a few times. The chain recombines TRBV7-2 with TRBJ2-5; D gene uncertain. CDR1 is SGHTA, CDR2 FQGNSA, per germline. Trimming stripped 1 base from V and 7 bases from J, with 10 bases between. The CDR3 loop spans 13 amino acids. The CDR3: CASSLVSLRTQYF. The CDR3 coding sequence is TGTGCCAGCAGCTTAGTTTCACTAAGGACCCAGTACTTC.

Concerning this clone itself: The same CDR3 is also encoded by other DNA sequences in this sample. This chain connects TRBV7-2 to TRBJ2-5; no firm D call. CDR1 is SGHTA, CDR2 FQGNSA, per germline. The CDR3 has 13 amino acids. V was shortened by 5 bases and J by 2 bases, with 9 bases between the two germline ends. CDR3 protein: CASSPSRQETQYF. CDR3 bases: TGTGCCAGCAGCCCCTCTAGACAAGAGACCCAGTACTTC.

The V gene is TRBV2, the J gene TRBJ1-2, with D tentatively TRBD1 (6 bases). This CDR3 contains 14 residues. Germline V gene data show CDR1 as SNHLY and CDR2 as FYNNEI. Trimming cost V 7 bases and J 10 bases, with 22 bases left between them. The CDR3 reads CASNRDSLPPDYTF. The CDR3 DNA follows: TGTGCCAGCAACAGGGACTCACTCCCCCCCGACTACACCTTC.

Turning to this clone: At one end, the junction sequence differs from germline, possibly due to a read error. CDR3 residues: CASSYDLGARDYGYTF. CDR3 bases: TGTGCCAGCAGTTACGATTTGGGGGCGCGGGACTACGGCTACACCTTC. The chain carries TRBV6-5 and TRBJ1-2; a possible D gene is TRBD1 (6 bases). CDR1 and CDR2 (germline): MNHEY, SVGAGI. The CDR3 runs to 16 residues.

The V gene is TRBV5-1, the J gene TRBJ1-3; TRBD1 is a possible D gene (6 bases). The CDR3 sequence is 14 residues long. V dropped 3 bases and J dropped 0 bases, with 7 bases sitting between them. CDR1 and CDR2 from the germline V gene are SGHRS and YFSETQ. The CDR3 nucleotides are TGCGCCAGCAGCTGGACAGACTCTGGAAACACCATATATTTT. It encodes CASSWTDSGNTIYF.

This clone was seen a few times. The V call is TRBV5-1, the J call TRBJ2-6; TRBD1 might be the D (5 bases). CDR1 is SGHRS, CDR2 YFSETQ, per germline. Deletions cut 4 bases from V and 13 bases from J, with 24 bases between. This CDR3 comprises 16 residues. Here the CDR3 reads CASSKGTTDSNKVLTF. The DNA of the CDR3 is TGCGCCAGCAGCAAAGGCACGACAGACAGCAACAAAGTCCTGACTTTC.

This clone was detected many times. The rearrangement uses TRBV27 and TRBJ2-2, with TRBD1 as a possible D gene (6 bases). The CDR3 extends over 14 amino acids. The V gene lost 7 bases and the J gene lost 6 bases, with 15 bases spanning the gap. Looked up from germline, CDR1 is MNHEY and CDR2 is SMNVEV (reference sequence). Here the CDR3 reads CASMGATVPGELFF. In nucleotides, the CDR3 is TGTGCCAGCATGGGGGCAACAGTTCCCGGGGAGCTGTTTTTT.

This clone has a handful of counts. The chain joins TRBV5-6 to TRBJ1-2, with TRBD1 as a possible D gene (5 bases). Germline V CDR1 and CDR2: SGHDT, YYEEEE. V lost 0 bases to trimming and J lost 6 bases, with 12 bases between them. This CDR3 comprises 14 residues. The DNA for the CDR3 is TGTGCCAGCAGCTTGGGGGCCAGGGTTGATGGCTACACCTTC. Residues: CASSLGARVDGYTF.

The rearrangement joins TRBV19 to TRBJ2-1, with 7 bases aligning to TRBD1. CDR1 is LNHDA and CDR2 is SQIVND in the germline V gene (reference sequence). The length of the CDR3 is 15 residues. Trimming cost V 7 bases and J 6 bases; bases outside gene matches: 12. The CDR3 region is CASTHPLAGGNEQFF. In nucleotides, the CDR3 is TGTGCCAGTACCCATCCCCTGGCAGGGGGCAATGAGCAGTTCTTC.

The chain carries TRBV6-5 and TRBJ1-1, with D tentatively TRBD1 (6 bases). Trimming pared 4 bases from V and 5 bases from J, leaving 11 bases between. Germline V gives CDR1 MNHEY, CDR2 SVGAGI. CDR3 size: 13 residues. This CDR3 reads CASSFFTGTEAFF. The DNA of the CDR3 is TGTGCCAGCAGTTTCTTCACAGGGACTGAAGCTTTCTTT.

The sample holds a few counts of this clone. This chain joins TRBV30 and TRBJ2-1; perhaps D is TRBD1 or TRBD2 (7 bases each). Germline V gene data show CDR1 as GTSNPN and CDR2 as SVGIG (reference sequence). V lost 6 bases and J 0 bases, leaving 15 bases between the germline ends. This CDR3 has 15 amino acids. The CDR3 here is CACTGEGSSYNEQFF. Written as DNA, the CDR3 is TGTGCCTGTACAGGGGAGGGGAGCTCCTACAATGAGCAGTTCTTC. The full variable domain, its missing parts supplied by reference TRBV30 and TRBJ2-1, is SQTIHQWPATLVQPVGSPLSLECTVEGTSNPNLYWYRQAAGRGLQLLFYSVGIGQISSEVPQNLSASRPQDRQFILSSKKLLLSDSGFYLCACTGEGSSYNEQFFGPGTRLTVL.

This chain uses TRBV6-1 with TRBJ2-2; the D is unclear. With 4 bases removed from V and 0 bases from J, the gap between germline ends came to 12 bases. Looked up from germline, CDR1 is MNHNS and CDR2 is SASEGT. CDR3 length equals 16 residues. The DNA of the CDR3 is TGTGCCAGCAGTGGGAGTAGCAGCTCGAACACCGGGGAGCTGTTTTTT. Residues: CASSGSSSSNTGELFF.

This clone was picked up a small number of times. This chain connects TRBV5-4 to TRBJ2-3, with 12 bases matching TRBD2. The germline V gene encodes CDR1 SGHNT and CDR2 YYREEE (reference sequence). This CDR3 spans 17 amino acids. J lost 6 bases, V lost 1 base, and 9 bases had no gene match. The CDR3 loop reads CASSLRLAGGPGDTQYF. The CDR3 DNA follows: TGTGCCAGCAGCTTGAGGCTAGCGGGGGGGCCTGGGGATACGCAGTATTTT.

This clone was recorded only once. The V and J genes are TRBV18 and TRBJ1-2; D gene uncertain. V lost 6 bases to trimming and J lost 2 bases, with 13 bases between them. The germline CDR1 and CDR2 sequences are KGHSH and LQKENI. CDR3 length: 14 amino acids. CDR3 coding DNA: TGTGCCAGCTCCCTACGGACGGACAACTATGGCTACACCTTC. Translation: CASSLRTDNYGYTF.